A selection of T cell receptor beta chains follows, all from one sample in a study of OX40 agonist ivuxolimab in advanced cancers. The protocol was immunoSEQ multiplex PCR, while the TCRdb copy is restricted to in-frame clones and leaves out a portion. The sample yields just over 25,000 clones, approximately 83% seen once. Sequenced material: CD4+ or CD8+ T cells sorted from blood, taken in a trial of the OX40 agonist ivuxolimab. Every receptor here comes from an adult with an advanced solid tumor such as melanoma, head and neck, liver or kidney cancer. CDR3s include the opening cysteine and the closing phenylalanine or tryptophan. A D gene is named only where the DNA matches it firmly. Rows give clone size only sometimes, using once, few, many, or a class for an expanded clone.

d_call clone_size j_call v_call cdr3_aa cdr3_nt
. . TRBJ2-7 TRBV7-2 CASSLGSYEQYF TGTGCCAGCAGCTTAGGGAGCTACGAGCAGTACTTC
. . TRBJ1-2 TRBV23-1 CASSGRRYHGYTF TGCGCCAGCAGTGGGAGGCGATACCATGGCTACACCTTC
TRBD2 . TRBJ2-5 TRBV9 CASSLGGLAGAYQETQYF TGTGCCAGCAGCCTAGGGGGACTAGCGGGGGCGTACCAAGAGACCCAGTACTTC
. . TRBJ1-2 TRBV7-9 CASSLRQSHTNYGYTF TGTGCCAGCAGCTTAAGGCAGTCTCACACTAACTATGGCTACACCTTC
. . TRBJ2-2 TRBV5-1 CASSLPGSGVNTGELFF TGCGCCAGCAGCTTGCCGGGGTCGGGTGTGAACACCGGGGAGCTGTTTTTT
. once TRBJ2-3 TRBV11-2 CASTRWGGGDTQYF TGTGCCAGCACCCGATGGGGCGGAGGGGATACGCAGTATTTT
. once TRBJ1-2 TRBV10-3 CAISDLLGLSVQNYGYTF TGTGCCATCAGTGACCTCTTGGGTTTATCAGTCCAAAACTATGGCTACACCTTC
. . TRBJ1-4 TRBV28 CASGGGKFPREKLFF TGTGCCAGCGGGGGGGGGAAATTCCCTAGGGAAAAACTGTTTTTT
. . TRBJ2-3 TRBV4-1 CASSQVPGSTDTQYF TGCGCCAGCAGCCAAGTTCCCGGTAGCACAGATACGCAGTATTTT
. . TRBJ1-6 TRBV6-6 CASSYRDNSPLHF TGTGCCAGCAGTTACAGGGATAATTCACCCCTCCACTTT
. . TRBJ1-5 TRBV6-1 CASSEGGLSNQPQHF TGTGCCAGCAGTGAAGGGGGGCTTAGCAATCAGCCCCAGCATTTT
. . TRBJ2-3 TRBV28 CASTFTPGETTDTQYF TGTGCCAGCACGTTCACGCCGGGGGAGACCACAGATACGCAGTATTTT
. . TRBJ2-5 TRBV27 CASSSRPYQETQYF TGTGCCAGCAGTTCCAGGCCATACCAAGAGACCCAGTACTTC
TRBD2 . TRBJ2-7 TRBV6-1 CASSALAAAYYEQYF TGTGCCAGCAGTGCCCTAGCGGCAGCCTACTACGAGCAGTACTTC
TRBD2 . TRBJ2-1 TRBV18 CASSPDWGGSSYNEQFF TGTGCCAGCTCACCCGACTGGGGGGGGAGCTCCTACAATGAGCAGTTCTTC
. . TRBJ2-7 TRBV14 CASSQGFGGYEQYF TGTGCCAGCAGCCAAGGGTTTGGGGGCTACGAGCAGTACTTC
. . TRBJ2-7 TRBV30 CACNRENSYEQYF TGTGCCTGTAACCGGGAGAACTCCTACGAGCAGTACTTC
. . TRBJ1-6 TRBV4-2 CASSQDVRGGSYNSPLHF TGTGCCAGCAGCCAAGATGTTAGGGGTGGGTCCTATAATTCACCCCTCCACTTT